Presented here are 10 T cell receptor beta chains from one specimen sequenced in a study of T cells in Graves' hyperthyroidism and ophthalmopathy (dated by TCRdb to the late 2010s). The library was generated by multiplex PCR. Sequenced using an Illumina HiSeq 2000. TCR beta CDR3 regions were amplified from RNA transcripts. The TCR CDR3 was subjected to a first round of RT-PCR using the HTBI primer set and the Qiagen OneStep RT-PCR kit. In TCRdb, the public reads were trimmed at Q25 with fastp and aligned with MiXCR, with productive beta chains retained. Each record represents a unique CDR3 protein, reported with the most common genes and DNA among its rows. This sample holds about 250,000 distinct CDR3 sequences; 13% to 15% were observed only once. Of the sample, 30% is held by the ten largest clones. Input material: blood. The source is a woman between 45 and 60 years old with Graves' hyperthyroidism that later progressed to Graves' ophthalmopathy.

The table lists this clonotype with many counts. The V gene is TRBV5-1, the J gene TRBJ2-5, with 7 nucleotides matching TRBD1. Germline V lookup: CDR1 SGHRS, CDR2 YFSETQ. The CDR3 is 16 residues long. J gave up 1 base and V 1 base, and 7 bases lay outside the gene matches. The CDR3 sequence is CASSLTTGASQETQYF. The CDR3 nucleotides are TGCGCCAGCAGCTTGACAACAGGGGCCTCCCAAGAGACCCAGTACTTC.

This clonotype was observed at least ten times. J is TRBJ2-7 and V is TRBV28; TRBD2 might be the D (5 bases). CDR1 is MDHEN and CDR2 is SYDVKM in the germline V gene. V was trimmed by 5 bases and J by 0 bases, leaving 11 bases between them. This CDR3 contains 14 residues. CDR3 sequence: CASSPWTDSYEQYF. CDR3 DNA: TGTGCCAGCAGTCCCTGGACTGACTCCTACGAGCAGTACTTC.

This clonotype was recorded at least ten times. The V gene is TRBV20-1, the J gene TRBJ2-3; a possible D gene is TRBD1 (6 bases). The germline CDR1 and CDR2 sequences are DFQATT and SNEGSKA (reference sequence). V gave up 3 bases and J gave up 0 bases, with 16 bases separating them. This CDR3 contains 16 residues. This CDR3 reads CSASIARTASTDTQYF. In nucleotides, the CDR3 is TGCAGTGCTAGCATCGCGAGGACAGCTAGCACAGATACGCAGTATTTT.

In this sample, this clonotype turned up many times. This chain connects TRBV10-2 to TRBJ2-3; D gene ambiguous. V was shortened by 6 bases and J by 3 bases, with 19 bases between the two germline ends. The length of the CDR3 is 16 residues. Germline V gene sequence: CDR1 WSHSY, CDR2 SAAADI. This CDR3 is CASRQLLGLETDTQYF. CDR3 nucleotide sequence: TGCGCCAGCAGACAGCTACTGGGGTTGGAGACAGATACGCAGTATTTT.

This clonotype was found many times. The chain is built from TRBV10-3 and TRBJ2-7; D might be TRBD1 (6 bases). From germline, CDR1 is ENHRY and CDR2 SYGVKD. V was trimmed by 3 bases and J by 4 bases, leaving 19 bases between them. This CDR3 has 16 residues. CDR3 region: CAISDRGTGTPYEQYF. The CDR3 bases are TGTGCCATCAGTGATAGAGGTACTGGGACACCTTACGAGCAGTACTTC.

This clonotype was counted ten times or more. CDR3 in DNA: TGTGCCAGCCAGCCTGACAGGGGCAGTTTTCCGGGAGGGCCAAACTACGAGCAGTACTTC. As protein: CASQPDRGSFPGGPNYEQYF. The chain recombines TRBV27 with TRBJ2-7; the D call may be TRBD1 or TRBD2 (8 bases each). CDR1 MNHEY and CDR2 SMNVEV come from the germline V gene (reference sequence). There are 20 residues in the CDR3. V shed 8 bases and J shed 3 bases, with 35 bases lying between them.

This clonotype was observed at least ten times. V and J are TRBV5-1 and TRBJ2-1, with D perhaps matching TRBD1 or TRBD2 (7 bases each). The CDR3 runs to 15 residues. CDR1 is SGHRS and CDR2 is YFSETQ in the germline V gene. The V gene lost 5 bases and the J gene lost 6 bases, with 18 bases spanning the gap. CDR3 sequence: CASSTQGGGFNEQFF. The CDR3 DNA follows: TGCGCCAGCAGTACACAGGGAGGGGGCTTCAATGAGCAGTTCTTC.

This clonotype appeared once. The chain carries TRBV6-1 and TRBJ2-5; TRBD2 might be the D (5 bases). Germline CDR1 MNHNS, CDR2 SASEGT. The ends were cut back, 6 bases at V and 2 bases at J, with 13 bases in the middle. The CDR3 extends over 14 amino acids. CDR3: CASSTRTRQETQYF. The DNA of the CDR3 is TGTGCCAGCAGCACTAGGACCAGACAAGAGACCCAGTACTTC.

This clonotype was seen a few times. The rearrangement joins TRBV6-1 to TRBJ2-1, with TRBD2 as a possible D gene (5 bases). CDR1 and CDR2 from the germline V gene are MNHNS and SASEGT. The CDR3 is made up of 11 amino acids. Deletions cut 8 bases from V and 12 bases from J, with 14 bases between. The CDR3 coding sequence is TGTGCCAGCTCTCCCGGAGGCGGGCAGTTCTTC. The encoded protein is CASSPGGGQFF.

This chain connects TRBV20-1 to TRBJ2-1; tentatively, D is TRBD1 (6 bases). The CDR3 is 15 amino acids. V lost 3 bases and J 0 bases, leaving 12 bases between the germline ends. CDR1 and CDR2 from the germline V gene are DFQATT and SNEGSKA (reference sequence). The CDR3 DNA sequence: TGCAGTGCTAGTAGGACAGCGAGCTCCTACAATGAGCAGTTCTTC. The encoded protein is CSASRTASSYNEQFF.